Below, 22 T cell receptor beta chains from the same sample are listed, as sequenced in a study of cytomegalovirus exposure and HLA in healthy donors. PCR was performed using 60 Vbeta and 13 Jbeta primers. Clones were sequenced by immunoSEQ multiplex PCR, and TCRdb holds only the in-frame ones, with some missing. The table shows 150,000 or so clones, with 60% to 75% occurring only once. Sequenced material: PBMCs. These receptors were obtained from a young man in good health and CMV-seronegative.

This chain joins TRBV7-3 and TRBJ1-1; D possibly corresponds to TRBD1 (5 bases). Per the germline V gene, CDR1 is SGHTA and CDR2 is FQGTGA. The CDR3 contains 14 residues. V was clipped by 8 bases and J by 7 bases, with 20 bases between them. The CDR3 DNA sequence: TGTGCCAGCCAGCTTCAAGCAGGGTTGAGTGAAGCTTTCTTT. Protein product: CASQLQAGLSEAFF.

The rearrangement links TRBV4-1 to TRBJ2-3; possible D gene TRBD2, 6 bases. Germline V CDR1 and CDR2: MGHRA, YSYEKL. Trimming pared 1 base from V and 3 bases from J, leaving 8 bases between. This CDR3 has 14 residues. CDR3 sequence reads: CASSQAGSTDTQYF. CDR3 nucleotides: TGCGCCAGCAGCCAAGCCGGGAGTACAGATACGCAGTATTTT.

This chain joins TRBV7-6 and TRBJ2-5, with 10 bases lining up with TRBD2. The length of the CDR3 is 18 residues. The ends lost 1 base at V and 5 bases at J; junction bases unmatched: 13. Germline V CDR1 and CDR2: SGHVS, FNYEAQ. In DNA, the CDR3 is TGTGCCAGCAGCTTAGAAGGTAGCGGGAGGCCACGAGGGGAGACCCAGTACTTC. Protein product: CASSLEGSGRPRGETQYF.

The chain links TRBV7-2 to TRBJ1-5; 9 bases align to TRBD1. Germline V lookup: CDR1 SGHTA, CDR2 FQGNSA. This CDR3 contains 15 residues. V dropped 3 bases and J dropped 6; count of bases not matched to a gene: 6. The CDR3 protein is CASSFGQGIGQPQHF. The CDR3 bases are TGTGCCAGCAGCTTCGGACAGGGGATAGGTCAGCCCCAGCATTTT.

This clone was detected a few times. The V call is TRBV15, the J call TRBJ1-1; the match to TRBD1 covers 7 bases. V gave up 3 bases and J gave up 4 bases; unmatched junction bases: 8. CDR1 and CDR2 from the germline V gene are LNHNV and YYDKDF (reference sequence). This CDR3 spans 15 amino acids. CDR3 coding DNA: TGTGCCACCAGCAGTAGGACAGGCGCCCTCACTGAAGCTTTCTTT. It codes for CATSSRTGALTEAFF.

The V call is TRBV6-5, the J call TRBJ2-7; TRBD1 agrees at 8 bases. The CDR3 length is 14 residues. The V gene's germline CDR1 is MNHEY and CDR2 SVGAGI. Germline trimming cut 2 bases from V and 3 bases from J; bases unmatched to any gene: 3. CDR3 region: CASSYLGTGYEQYF. CDR3 coding DNA: TGTGCCAGCAGTTACCTGGGGACAGGCTACGAGCAGTACTTC.

V is TRBV6-6 and J is TRBJ1-3; D gene unclear. Germline loops: CDR1 MNHNY, CDR2 SVGAGI (reference sequence). The CDR3 has 16 residues. The V end was cut by 0 bases, the J end by 1 base, with 10 bases between. The CDR3 sequence is CASSYSEGRSGNTIYF. CDR3 nucleotides: TGTGCCAGCAGTTACTCCGAGGGAAGGTCTGGAAACACCATATATTTT.

This clone appeared once. The rearrangement links TRBV28 to TRBJ1-4, with 9 bases aligning to TRBD1. The CDR3 is 15 residues long. Germline CDR1 and CDR2: MDHEN and SYDVKM. The CDR3 region is CASGQGYNGNEKLFF. CDR3 DNA: TGTGCATCGGGACAGGGATACAATGGAAATGAAAAACTGTTTTTT.

This clone was seen a few times. V usage is TRBV28 and J usage is TRBJ2-1; 9 bases agree with TRBD2. This CDR3 spans 12 amino acids. The germline CDR1 and CDR2 sequences are MDHEN and SYDVKM. V lost 6 bases to trimming and J lost 9 bases; unmatched junction nucleotides: 3. The CDR3 DNA is TGTGCCAGCAGCCTACTAGCGGGTGAGCAGTTCTTC. Its protein is CASSLLAGEQFF.

The chain links TRBV5-1 to TRBJ1-1; 7 bases are a match to TRBD1. Germline V gene sequence: CDR1 SGHRS, CDR2 YFSETQ. This CDR3 region has 15 residues. With 2 bases clipped from V and 1 base from J, the junction kept 5 bases outside the gene matches. In nucleotides, the CDR3 is TGCGCCAGCAGCTTTATGACAGGGAAGAACACTGAAGCTTTCTTT. Amino acid sequence: CASSFMTGKNTEAFF.

This clone was seen once. V gene TRBV7-2 combines with J gene TRBJ2-7; D is possibly TRBD1 (5 bases). CDR1 and CDR2 (germline): SGHTA, FQGNSA. CDR3 length equals 12 residues. V was trimmed by 7 bases and J by 7 bases, leaving 14 bases between them. The CDR3 nucleotides are TGTGCCAGCACGGGTGGGGCTCCTGAGCAGTACTTC. Its translation: CASTGGAPEQYF.

The chain employs TRBV5-1 and TRBJ2-7; D gene unclear. CDR1 is SGHRS, CDR2 YFSETQ, per germline. The V gene lost 0 bases and the J gene lost 0 bases, with 7 bases spanning the gap. The CDR3 has 14 amino acids. The CDR3 region has the DNA TGCGCCAGCAGCTTGGAGGCGGACTCCTACGAGCAGTACTTC. It specifies CASSLEADSYEQYF.

The chain uses TRBV27 and TRBJ2-7; D is possibly TRBD2 (6 bases). The V gene's germline CDR1 is MNHEY and CDR2 SMNVEV (reference sequence). Trimming pared 3 bases from V and 0 bases from J, leaving 9 bases between. CDR3 length: 14 amino acids. The CDR3 DNA follows: TGTGCCAGCAGTTTCTCCGGGAGCTCCTACGAGCAGTACTTC. This encodes CASSFSGSSYEQYF.

The V call is TRBV19, the J call TRBJ2-1; 14 bases fit TRBD2. After removal of 7 bases from V and 8 bases from J, the junction contained 19 bases not matched to a gene. Germline assignment: CDR1 LNHDA and CDR2 SQIVND (reference sequence). The CDR3 is made up of 19 amino acids. The CDR3: CASTGPRGGTSGRGDEQFF. For the CDR3, the DNA is TGTGCCAGTACAGGCCCCCGCGGAGGGACTAGCGGGAGAGGCGATGAGCAGTTCTTC.

This clone was seen a handful of times. This chain connects TRBV29-1 to TRBJ1-5, with D possibly TRBD1 on 5 matching bases. The CDR3 sequence is 11 residues long. The ends were cut back, 4 bases at V and 9 bases at J, with 10 bases in the middle. The V gene's germline CDR1 is SQVTM and CDR2 ANQGSEA. The CDR3 DNA reads TGCAGCGTTGGGGGGGACCGGCCCCAGCATTTT. Residues: CSVGGDRPQHF.

V usage is TRBV7-9 and J usage is TRBJ2-2; D call uncertain. The CDR3 covers 14 residues. Between the trimmed V and J ends, which lost 1 base and 1 base, there was a span of 4 bases. Germline V CDR1 and CDR2: SEHNR, FQNEAQ (reference sequence). The CDR3 DNA is TGTGCCAGCAGCTTAGAACAGAACACCGGGGAGCTGTTTTTT. Its translation is CASSLEQNTGELFF.

This clone appeared once. This chain joins TRBV5-4 and TRBJ2-5; 10 bases match TRBD2. J was trimmed by 3 bases and V by 4 bases; bases with no gene match: 6. Germline lookup yields CDR1 SGHNT and CDR2 YYREEE (reference sequence). This CDR3 comprises 15 residues. CDR3 sequence reads: CASSVSGGDKETQYF. CDR3 nucleotide sequence: TGTGCCAGCAGCGTAAGCGGGGGGGACAAAGAGACCCAGTACTTC.

The rearrangement links TRBV5-1 to TRBJ1-2; D might be TRBD1 (5 bases). This CDR3 has 14 amino acids. Germline V lookup: CDR1 SGHRS, CDR2 YFSETQ. V shed 5 bases and J shed 3 bases, with 14 bases lying between them. DNA for the CDR3: TGCGCCAGCAGTTGGGCCGAAGGGGACTATGGCTACACCTTC. Translation gives CASSWAEGDYGYTF. Combining the CDR3 with reference TRBV5-1 and TRBJ1-2 gives the whole variable domain KAGVTQTPRYLIKTRGQQVTLSCSPISGHRSVSWYQQTPGQGLQFLFEYFSETQRNKGNFPGRFSGRQFSNSRSEMNVSTLELGDSALYLCASSWAEGDYGYTFGSGTRLTVV.

The chain combines TRBV6-1 with TRBJ1-4; TRBD1 aligns across 10 bases. Trimming removed 4 bases from V and 6 bases from J; junction bases left unmatched: 8. The CDR3 extends over 16 amino acids. Germline V lookup: CDR1 MNHNS, CDR2 SASEGT. The CDR3 loop is CASSADRGRVYEKLFF. The CDR3 DNA follows: TGTGCCAGCAGTGCGGACAGGGGGAGGGTTTATGAAAAACTGTTTTTT.

The CDR3 loop reads CASTSLGSNLGEQFF. The CDR3 DNA sequence: TGTGCCAGCACCTCCCTCGGTAGCAACCTCGGTGAGCAGTTCTTC. The chain uses TRBV27 and TRBJ2-1; no reliable D call. Germline CDR1 MNHEY, CDR2 SMNVEV (reference sequence). This CDR3 has 15 amino acids. V lost 7 bases and J lost 9, with 22 bases in between.

CDR3 amino acids: CASSLGGGNGANVLTF. In DNA, the CDR3 is TGTGCCAGCAGCTTGGGGGGGGGTAATGGGGCCAACGTCCTGACTTTC. The rearrangement joins TRBV5-4 to TRBJ2-6, with TRBD2 identical over 7 bases. The CDR3 contains 16 residues. V was clipped by 0 bases and J by 3 bases; unmatched bases: 3. The V gene's germline CDR1 is SGHNT and CDR2 YYREEE (reference sequence).

V is TRBV4-1 and J is TRBJ1-2, with 9 bases that match TRBD1. The CDR3 contains 15 residues. Per the germline V gene, CDR1 is MGHRA and CDR2 is YSYEKL. V shed 3 bases, J shed 6 bases, and the junction held 8 bases outside the gene matches. CDR3 bases: TGCGCCAGCAGCCACCGATGGGACAGGGAGGATGGCTACACCTTC. Protein sequence: CASSHRWDREDGYTF.